This entry features one TCR beta chain sequence. Which antigen it targets is not known. Base qualities were left out, and no much larger clone turns up one base away. The CDR3 regions of human TCRbeta chains were analyzed by immunosequencing. From the authors' description of their analysis: Repertoire TCRs were matched against a reference library of SARS-CoV-2-specific TCRs generated with the MIRA antigen-specificity platform. Breadth meant the fraction of unique TCRs that were SARS-CoV-2-associated, whereas depth meant the fraction of total T cells that were SARS-CoV-2-associated. Using the MIRA data, each spike-specific TCR was assigned both to the spike region to which the TCR was reactive and to a CD4 or CD8 class. Log10-transformed breadth and depth values were compared by one-way ANOVA with Sidak's multiple comparisons tests. The source is immuneACCESS, and TCRdb retained only in-frame sequences with V and J called. Part of the clones is not carried over; for the studies checked, unresolved V genes explain less than half of this, and the remainder is unexplained. V and J calls and clone size are copied from that table; D and trimming were computed from the DNA. The sample has 80,000 to 100,000 clones on record, over 75% of them singletons. About 5.8% of the sample lies in the top ten.

The time point label corresponds to: baseline before first vaccination. Samples from vaccinated people were obtained from the UK trials COV001 and COV002, which included a single-blind randomized controlled phase 2/3 trial of AZD1222 (ChAdOx1 nCoV-19) in healthy adults. Trial participant PBMC samples were collected at day 0 and day 28 after the second dose for TCRbeta chain sequencing. The sample belongs to a study of T cell responses to AZD1222 COVID-19 vaccine (dated by TCRdb to the early 2020s). Some background on the complete study: AZD1222 recipients given second doses at about 4 weeks or at about 12 weeks were pooled, since spike-specific TCR depth and breadth were not found to differ between the two schedules. Trial participants were enrolled by age into subgroups of 18-55, 56-69 and 70-plus years, and around 150, 28 and 57 TCR-sequenced participants, respectively, were included in these subgroups. TCR sequencing covered roughly 230 trial participants: approximately 200 given two doses of AZD1222 and 26 given two doses of MenACWY control vaccine.

Findings and caveats that apply to the study as a whole: No day 14 peak-response samples were available, so repertoires were characterized only after the peak T cell response. Spike-specific TCR breadth and depth rose significantly after two AZD1222 doses compared with day 0 and with MenACWY recipients. The whole spike protein was spanned by vaccine-associated CD4 TCRs, and dominant responses were seen in regions 160-218 and 743-854. The 56-69-year group was small, and its depth increase did not reach significance, likely because of low power. Conclusions about previously exposed vaccinees were limited because only six or seven AZD1222 recipients were SARS-CoV-2 seropositive at baseline. Reportedly, almost half of the unique spike-specific TCRs recognized epitopes lying outside the regions that are mutated in the B.1.351 and B.1.1.7 variants. Most participants were white British and females outnumbered males, and the authors suggested that clonal diversity may have been underestimated.

The sequencing here drew on peripheral blood, taken on day 0 of AZD1222 vaccination. The receptor comes from an adult in good health.

The CDR3 protein is CASSPLESDQPQHF. The nucleotides are TGTGCCAGCAGCCCCCTCGAGTCGGATCAGCCCCAGCATTTT. Recombination linked TRBV7-9 to TRBJ1-5; the D gene lacks a confident call. From the cysteine through the phenylalanine, the CDR3 covers 14 amino acids. Only the CDR3 DNA is retained, 42 bases long and in frame from the first base. The germline ends are 13 bases apart after V is trimmed by 5 bases and J by 5 bases. CDR1 is given as SEHNR and CDR2 as FQNEAQ, both from the germline V gene (reference sequence). Beyond the CDR3, the reference TRBV7-9 and TRBJ1-5 genes provide the residues; the full variable domain reads: DTGVSQNPRHKITKRGQNVTFRCDPISEHNRLYWYRQTLGQGPEFLTYFQNEAQLEKSRLLSDRFSAERPKGSFSTLEIQRTEQGDSAMYLCASSPLESDQPQHFGDGTRLSIL.